The following is a TCR beta chain sequence with its context. This table comes from immunoSEQ multiplex PCR, and its TCRdb copy is limited to in-frame clones, with some not included. The repertoire consists of about half a million clones, with roughly 80% occurring once and the leading ten covering 12%. This entry comes from a study of shared clonotypes between healthy human individuals. The CDR3 covers 12 residues. V was cut by 5 bases and J by 6 bases, with 9 bases left in between. CDR1 is MDHEN and CDR2 is SYDVKM in the germline V gene. What was sequenced was PBMCs. The clonotype comes from a woman aged 40 to 50 in good health. Some clones in this sample may be carry-over from other donors' samples. V and J are TRBV28 and TRBJ2-3, with D unresolved. CDR3 amino acids: CASSASPDTQYF. In DNA, the CDR3 is TGTGCCAGCAGTGCCAGCCCCGATACGCAGTATTTT.